These 32 T cell receptor beta chains were sequenced from one sample in a study of siplizumab effects on memory and regulatory T cells. Assay: immunoSEQ multiplex PCR; the TCRdb copy retains only in-frame clones and omits some. Of 50,000 or so clones detected, over 75% appear once; the ten largest clones hold roughly 0.37%. Sequenced material: naive CD8+ T cells sorted from blood. Receptors originate from a human donor in good health.

The CDR3 region is CASSIDWNQGPIWDQPQHF. The CDR3, as DNA: TGTGCCAGTAGTATAGATTGGAACCAGGGGCCCATTTGGGATCAGCCCCAGCATTTT. The V gene is TRBV19, the J gene TRBJ1-5; tentatively, D is TRBD1 (6 bases). Trimming shortened V by 0 bases and J by 5 bases, and 23 bases separated the two germline ends. This CDR3 comprises 19 residues. Germline loops: CDR1 LNHDA, CDR2 SQIVND (reference sequence).

The genes are TRBV27 and TRBJ2-2, with D unresolved. The germline CDR1 and CDR2 sequences are MNHEY and SMNVEV (reference sequence). The CDR3 extends over 11 amino acids. V shed 5 bases and J shed 11 bases, with 9 bases lying between them. CDR3 sequence reads: CASSVGSELFF. CDR3 DNA: TGTGCCAGCAGTGTCGGGTCAGAGCTGTTTTTT.

The chain links TRBV19 to TRBJ1-1; a weak D match, TRBD1 (5 bases). The CDR3 totals 15 residues. Germline loops: CDR1 LNHDA, CDR2 SQIVND (reference sequence). V was cut by 4 bases and J by 7 bases, with 19 bases left in between. The CDR3 DNA reads as TGTGCCAGTAGTAGATTCAGGGACCCGCGGGATGAAGCTTTCTTT. This encodes CASSRFRDPRDEAFF.

CDR3 protein: CASSYSLHTEAFF. CDR3 DNA sequence: TGTGCCAGCAGTTACTCGTTGCACACTGAAGCTTTCTTT. This sequence joins TRBV6-6 and TRBJ1-1; no firm D call. This CDR3 has 13 amino acids. The germline V gene has CDR1 MNHNY and CDR2 SVGAGI (reference sequence). V was pared by 0 bases and J by 3 bases, with 5 bases between.

This clone was counted once. This chain connects TRBV7-9 to TRBJ2-7; 8 positions agree with TRBD2. Germline CDR1 reads SEHNR; CDR2 reads FQNEAQ (reference sequence). The CDR3 length is 12 residues. Trimming at V came to 3 bases and at J to 7 bases, leaving 2 bases not matched to a gene. The CDR3 sequence: CASSLSSGEQYF. DNA of the CDR3: TGTGCCAGCAGCTTGTCTAGCGGGGAGCAGTACTTC.

This chain uses TRBV9 with TRBJ2-5; tentatively, D is TRBD1 (6 bases). This CDR3 spans 18 amino acids. V was shortened by 2 bases and J by 0 bases, with 20 bases between the two germline ends. The V gene's germline CDR1 is SGDLS and CDR2 YYNGEE. CDR3 in amino acids: CASSVHPSNRDNQETQYF. In DNA, the CDR3 is TGTGCCAGCAGCGTTCACCCCTCAAACCGGGACAACCAAGAGACCCAGTACTTC.

The chain uses TRBV27 and TRBJ2-5; possible D gene TRBD2, 6 bases. This CDR3 is 15 amino acids long. Germline CDR1 MNHEY, CDR2 SMNVEV (reference sequence). V shed 3 bases and J shed 5 bases, with 16 bases lying between them. The CDR3 sequence: CASSLRTGVRETQYF. The CDR3 DNA is TGTGCCAGCAGTTTGAGGACGGGGGTCCGGGAGACCCAGTACTTC.

This sequence joins TRBV29-1 and TRBJ2-4; 8 bases align to TRBD1. Germline V lookup: CDR1 SQVTM, CDR2 ANQGSEA. V lost 7 bases and J lost 0; bases outside the gene matches: 5. This CDR3 comprises 14 residues. The CDR3 sequence is CSAGQGRAKNIQYF. CDR3 sequence (DNA): TGCAGCGCTGGACAGGGACGAGCCAAAAACATTCAGTACTTC.

The V and J genes are TRBV28 and TRBJ1-5; D not resolved. Germline assignment: CDR1 MDHEN and CDR2 SYDVKM. There are 14 residues in the CDR3. Trimming took 4 bases from V and 7 from J, leaving 14 bases between them. CDR3 protein: CASSSSTGNQPQHF. The CDR3 DNA reads TGTGCCAGCAGTTCATCGACGGGAAACCAGCCCCAGCATTTT.

The chain carries TRBV29-1 and TRBJ2-1; tentatively, D is TRBD2 (6 bases). The CDR3 consists of 16 residues. V was clipped by 0 bases and J by 6 bases, with 18 bases between them. Germline V gives CDR1 SQVTM, CDR2 ANQGSEA. CDR3 DNA sequence: TGCAGCGTTGAAGAAGGAGGCGGGACCCCACTCAATGAGCAGTTCTTC. Translated, it gives CSVEEGGGTPLNEQFF.

This chain joins TRBV7-9 and TRBJ2-7, with D possibly being TRBD1 or TRBD2 (6 bases each). The CDR3 extends over 14 amino acids. Trimming stripped 1 base from V and 4 bases from J, with 11 bases between. Germline values: CDR1 SEHNR, CDR2 FQNEAQ (reference sequence). The CDR3 is CASSLEGGGYEQYF. The CDR3 region has the DNA TGTGCCAGCAGCTTAGAGGGGGGAGGTTACGAGCAGTACTTC.

The rearrangement uses TRBV13 and TRBJ2-1, with D perhaps TRBD1 (5 bases). The length of the CDR3 is 16 residues. Germline CDR1 reads PRHDT; CDR2 reads FYEKMQ (reference sequence). The germline V and J ends were trimmed by 4 bases and 3 bases, with 16 bases remaining between them. This chain's CDR3 is CASSSSTVSNYNEQFF. CDR3 DNA: TGTGCCAGCAGCTCCTCGACAGTAAGCAACTACAATGAGCAGTTCTTC.

This sequence joins TRBV4-1 and TRBJ2-6; TRBD1 matches 8 bases. J lost 1 base, V lost 0 bases, and 2 bases had no gene match. Per germline, CDR1 MGHRA and CDR2 YSYEKL. This CDR3 comprises 17 residues. Written as DNA, the CDR3 is TGCGCCAGCAGCCAAGAGGACAGGGAATCTGGGGCCAACGTCCTGACTTTC. This gives the protein CASSQEDRESGANVLTF.

This sequence joins TRBV5-4 and TRBJ1-1; no clear D gene. The CDR3 has 14 amino acids. Germline V gene lookup returns CDR1 SGHNT and CDR2 YYREEE (reference sequence). The ends were cut back, 3 bases at V and 0 bases at J, with 9 bases in the middle. Here the CDR3 DNA reads TGTGCCAGCAGCTCTCTACAAATGAACACTGAAGCTTTCTTT. This codes for CASSSLQMNTEAFF.

V and J are TRBV7-9 and TRBJ2-7; a weak D match, TRBD1 (6 bases). The CDR3 consists of 14 residues. V lost 1 base to trimming and J lost 5 bases, with 12 bases between them. The germline V gene has CDR1 SEHNR and CDR2 FQNEAQ (reference sequence). CDR3 in DNA: TGTGCCAGCAGCTTAGTAACAGGGTTACACGAGCAGTACTTC. Its translation is CASSLVTGLHEQYF.

The rearrangement uses TRBV11-2 and TRBJ1-5; 7 nucleotides agree with TRBD1. Germline CDR1 SGHAT, CDR2 FQNNGV. The CDR3 runs to 15 residues. Trimming took 2 bases from V and 0 from J; bases not matched to a gene: 1. CDR3 region: CASSLYRGSNQPQHF. The CDR3 bases are TGTGCCAGCAGCTTATACAGGGGTAGCAATCAGCCCCAGCATTTT. The complete variable domain, with remaining parts taken from reference TRBV11-2 and TRBJ1-5, reads EAGVAQSPRYKIIEKRQSVAFWCNPISGHATLYWYQQILGQGPKLLIQFQNNGVVDDSQLPKDRFSAERLKGVDSTLKIQPAKLEDSAVYLCASSLYRGSNQPQHFGDGTRLSIL.

This clone was counted a single time. This chain joins TRBV27 and TRBJ2-2, with D hard to call. This CDR3 spans 13 amino acids. The V end lost 2 bases, the J end lost 6 bases, and 7 bases lay between the germline ends. CDR1 and CDR2 (germline): MNHEY, SMNVEV (reference sequence). Here the CDR3 reads CASSLAASGELFF. The CDR3 coding sequence is TGTGCCAGCAGTTTAGCGGCATCCGGGGAGCTGTTTTTT.

The chain has TRBV6-1 and TRBJ1-2; D might be TRBD1 (6 bases). The CDR3 has 13 amino acids. The V gene's germline CDR1 is MNHNS and CDR2 SASEGT. V dropped 2 bases and J dropped 6 bases, with 10 bases sitting between them. CDR3 region: CASSERGADGYTF. The DNA of the CDR3 is TGTGCCAGCAGTGAACGGGGGGCGGATGGCTACACCTTC.

The J gene is TRBJ1-5, the V gene TRBV7-2; 7 bases match TRBD1. The germline V gene encodes CDR1 SGHTA and CDR2 FQGNSA. The CDR3 is 15 amino acids. V gave up 4 bases and J gave up 4 bases; unmatched junction bases: 7. The chain's CDR3 is CASSSHRGSNQPQHF. CDR3 coding DNA: TGTGCCAGCAGCTCCCACAGGGGCTCAAATCAGCCCCAGCATTTT.

The chain employs TRBV27 and TRBJ2-7; 8 positions match TRBD2. V dropped 2 bases and J dropped 2; count of bases not matched to a gene: 14. This CDR3 comprises 18 residues. CDR1 is MNHEY and CDR2 is SMNVEV in the germline V gene (reference sequence). CDR3 sequence: CASSLPTDPGTRAYEQYF. The CDR3 DNA follows: TGTGCCAGCAGTTTACCGACAGATCCCGGGACTAGAGCCTACGAGCAGTACTTC.

The chain combines TRBV19 with TRBJ2-7, with D unclear. The CDR3 sequence is 12 residues long. CDR1 and CDR2 (germline): LNHDA, SQIVND (reference sequence). Trimming removed 6 bases at V and 0 bases at J, with 6 bases between. The DNA of the CDR3 is TGTGCCAGTAGCGAGAGCTCCTACGAGCAGTACTTC. Its protein product is CASSESSYEQYF.

This clone has only one observation. The rearrangement joins TRBV6-5 to TRBJ2-2, with D perhaps matching TRBD1 (6 bases). The CDR3 runs to 14 residues. The germline gives CDR1 MNHEY, CDR2 SVGAGI. Trimming removed 5 bases at V and 2 bases at J, with 9 bases between. The CDR3: CASSPGQNTGELFF. CDR3 DNA: TGTGCCAGCAGTCCGGGACAAAACACCGGGGAGCTGTTTTTT.

A single count supports this clone. J is TRBJ2-7 and V is TRBV9, with 10 nucleotides matching TRBD1. The CDR3 runs to 16 residues. CDR1 and CDR2 from the germline V gene are SGDLS and YYNGEE. Trimming at V came to 4 bases and at J to 1 base, leaving 8 bases not matched to a gene. This CDR3 reads CASSTHSGQGSYEQYF. Written as DNA, the CDR3 is TGTGCCAGCAGCACCCATTCGGGACAGGGGTCCTACGAGCAGTACTTC.

J is TRBJ2-1 and V is TRBV7-7, with D perhaps TRBD1 (6 bases). Per germline, CDR1 SSHAT and CDR2 FNYEAQ (reference sequence). V was trimmed by 3 bases and J by 8 bases, leaving 11 bases between them. The length of the CDR3 is 13 residues. CDR3 region: CASSLQGKDEQFF. The DNA for the CDR3 is TGTGCCAGCAGCTTGCAGGGGAAAGATGAGCAGTTCTTC.

This chain links TRBV25-1 with TRBJ2-2; D gene ambiguous. V shed 5 bases and J shed 6 bases, with 4 bases lying between them. The germline CDR1 and CDR2 sequences are MGHDK and SYGVNS. The CDR3 totals 11 residues. CDR3 bases: TGTGCCAGCAGTTTTGCCGGGGAGCTGTTTTTT. Translated, it gives CASSFAGELFF.

This chain joins TRBV18 and TRBJ2-5, with 10 bases fitting TRBD2. This CDR3 spans 15 amino acids. Germline lookup yields CDR1 KGHSH and CDR2 LQKENI. J lost 5 bases, V lost 5 bases, and 8 bases had no gene match. CDR3 sequence: CASSGGLALIETQYF. For the CDR3, the DNA is TGTGCCAGCTCAGGGGGACTAGCGCTCATCGAGACCCAGTACTTC.

The chain employs TRBV27 and TRBJ1-6; D may be TRBD1 (6 bases). The V gene lost 4 bases and the J gene lost 8 bases, with 24 bases spanning the gap. Germline assignment: CDR1 MNHEY and CDR2 SMNVEV (reference sequence). This CDR3 has 18 residues. The CDR3 sequence is CASSSHPRGAAGDSPLHF. The DNA for the CDR3 is TGTGCCAGCAGTTCACACCCGCGAGGGGCGGCAGGGGATTCACCCCTCCACTTT.

This clone came up a few times. CDR3 loop: CASSFSGGPEAFF. CDR3 sequence (DNA): TGTGCCAGCAGCTTCTCAGGGGGGCCTGAAGCTTTCTTT. The gene calls are TRBV11-2 and TRBJ1-1; 7 nucleotides align to TRBD1. V was pared by 3 bases and J by 6 bases, with 4 bases of the junction left unmatched. This CDR3 spans 13 amino acids. Germline V CDR1 and CDR2: SGHAT, FQNNGV.

This clone was detected only a few times. The rearrangement joins TRBV27 to TRBJ1-3, with unresolved D. Germline CDR1 reads MNHEY; CDR2 reads SMNVEV (reference sequence). Trimming shortened V by 3 bases and J by 8 bases, and 11 bases separated the two germline ends. This CDR3 contains 13 residues. CDR3 sequence (DNA): TGTGCCAGCAGTTTGGGTACCGGGCACACCATATATTTT. It encodes CASSLGTGHTIYF.

This clone came up once. The chain's CDR3 is CASSIDPGMNTEAFF. The CDR3, as DNA: TGTGCCAGTAGTATAGATCCGGGAATGAACACTGAAGCTTTCTTT. The chain links TRBV19 to TRBJ1-1; D not resolved. Trimming took 0 bases from V and 0 from J, leaving 8 bases between them. The CDR3 has 15 amino acids. Per germline, CDR1 LNHDA and CDR2 SQIVND (reference sequence). Supplemented by reference TRBV19 and TRBJ1-1, the full variable domain reads DGGITQSPKYLFRKEGQNVTLSCEQNLNHDAMYWYRQDPGQGLRLIYYSQIVNDFQKGDIAEGYSVSREKKESFPLTVTSAQKNPTAFYLCASSIDPGMNTEAFFGQGTRLTVV.

The chain uses TRBV7-9 and TRBJ2-7; possible D gene TRBD2, 6 bases. The germline V gene encodes CDR1 SEHNR and CDR2 FQNEAQ (reference sequence). The CDR3 has 11 residues. Trimming removed 8 bases at V and 6 bases at J, with 11 bases between. The DNA for the CDR3 is TGTGCCAGCGCCGGAGGGGCCGAGCAGTACTTC. Residues: CASAGGAEQYF.

The chain uses TRBV7-9 and TRBJ2-7; D ambiguous. CDR3 length: 12 residues. Trimming pared 4 bases from V and 4 bases from J, leaving 8 bases between. CDR1 is SEHNR, CDR2 FQNEAQ, per germline (reference sequence). CDR3 protein: CASSSNGYEQYF. CDR3 sequence (DNA): TGTGCCAGCAGCTCCAACGGGTACGAGCAGTACTTC.